This entry concerns a single TCR beta chain. Its antigen is not known. At one boundary the junction diverges from the germline segment, which might be a read error. The lymph nodes were axillary draining lymph nodes from breast cancer patients. These data originate in a study of breast tumors, draining lymph nodes, adjacent tissues. Germline lookup yields CDR1 DFQATT and CDR2 SNEGSKA (reference sequence). This CDR3 has 13 residues. TCRdb recomputed calls from the multiplex PCR reads with MiXCR, one row per CDR3 protein. The sample consists of approximately 280,000 distinct CDR3 sequences, over 25% of them appearing once. Study results and caveats: Tumors had less TCR diversity than lymph nodes, more than nontumor tissue. The data were judged consistent with most tumor T cells coming from lymph node and expanding in tumor. The lymph node origin of tumor T cells was framed as consistent with a hypothesis, not demonstrated. Luminal-like breast cancer showed significantly higher tumor–nontumor repertoire similarity than basal-like.

The chain combines TRBV20-1 with TRBJ2-7; 9 positions agree with TRBD1. The clonotype comes from a female donor with breast cancer. Some clones in this sample may be carry-over from other donors' samples. The sequencing input was axillary lymph node tissue. CDR3 nucleotide sequence: TGCGGTGCCGGACAGGGGCGAAACTACGCGCAGTACTTC. This sequence encodes CGAGQGRNYAQYF.